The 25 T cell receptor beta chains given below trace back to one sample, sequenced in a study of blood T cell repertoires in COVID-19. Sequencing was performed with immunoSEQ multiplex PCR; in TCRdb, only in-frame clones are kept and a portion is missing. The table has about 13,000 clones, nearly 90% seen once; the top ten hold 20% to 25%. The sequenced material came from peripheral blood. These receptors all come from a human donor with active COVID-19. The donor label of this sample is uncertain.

Here the CDR3 DNA reads TGTGCCAGCAGCTTAACCAGCGGGCTTAATGAGCAGTTCTTC. Its protein is CASSLTSGLNEQFF. The V gene is TRBV7-3, the J gene TRBJ2-1; possibly TRBD2 for D (6 bases). This CDR3 has 14 amino acids. V was trimmed by 0 bases and J by 7 bases, leaving 10 bases between them. From germline, CDR1 is SGHTA and CDR2 FQGTGA.

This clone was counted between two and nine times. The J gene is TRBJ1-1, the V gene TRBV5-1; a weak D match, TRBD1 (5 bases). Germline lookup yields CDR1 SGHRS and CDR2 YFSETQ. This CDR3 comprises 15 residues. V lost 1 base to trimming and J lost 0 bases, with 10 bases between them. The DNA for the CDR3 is TGCGCCAGCAGCTTGAGCCGACAGATGAACACTGAAGCTTTCTTT. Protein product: CASSLSRQMNTEAFF.

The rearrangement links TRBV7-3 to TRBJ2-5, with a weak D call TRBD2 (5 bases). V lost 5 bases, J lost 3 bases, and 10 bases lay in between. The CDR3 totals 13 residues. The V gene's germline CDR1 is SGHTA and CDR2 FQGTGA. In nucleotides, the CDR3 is TGTGCCAGCAGCCGGGGATTCGAAGAGACCCAGTACTTC. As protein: CASSRGFEETQYF.

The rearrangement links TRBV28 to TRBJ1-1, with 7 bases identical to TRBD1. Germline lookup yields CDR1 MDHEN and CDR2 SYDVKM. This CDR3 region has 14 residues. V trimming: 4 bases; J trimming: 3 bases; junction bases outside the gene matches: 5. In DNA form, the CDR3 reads TGTGCCAGCAGTTCCCTCGACAGGGACACTGAAGCTTTCTTT. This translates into CASSSLDRDTEAFF.

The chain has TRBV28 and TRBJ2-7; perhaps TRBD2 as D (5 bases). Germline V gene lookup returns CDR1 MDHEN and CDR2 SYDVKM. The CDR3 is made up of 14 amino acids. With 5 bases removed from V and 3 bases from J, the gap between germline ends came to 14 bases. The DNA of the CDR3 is TGTGCCAGCAGTCCCTACGGTGGGAGCTACGAGCAGTACTTC. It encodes CASSPYGGSYEQYF.

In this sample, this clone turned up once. The CDR3 DNA sequence: TGTGCCAGCAGCGCCAGGGGGGCCGGGGAGCTGTTTTTT. Translation: CASSARGAGELFF. The V and J genes are TRBV7-9 and TRBJ2-2; tentatively, D is TRBD1 (7 bases). The length of the CDR3 is 13 residues. CDR1 and CDR2 from the germline V gene are SEHNR and FQNEAQ (reference sequence). Trimming pared 5 bases from V and 6 bases from J, leaving 10 bases between.

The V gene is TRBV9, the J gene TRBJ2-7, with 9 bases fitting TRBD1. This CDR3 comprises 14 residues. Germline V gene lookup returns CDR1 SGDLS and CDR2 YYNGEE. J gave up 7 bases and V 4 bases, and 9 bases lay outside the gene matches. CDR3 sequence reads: CASSPGTGIREQYF. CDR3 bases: TGTGCCAGCAGCCCCGGGACAGGGATCCGAGAGCAGTACTTC.

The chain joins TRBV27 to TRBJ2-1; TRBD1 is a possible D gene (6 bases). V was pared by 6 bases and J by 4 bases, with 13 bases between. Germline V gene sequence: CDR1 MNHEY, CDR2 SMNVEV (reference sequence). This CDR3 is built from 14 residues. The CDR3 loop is CASSLGAFYNEQFF. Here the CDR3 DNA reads TGTGCCAGCAGCCTGGGGGCCTTTTACAATGAGCAGTTCTTC.

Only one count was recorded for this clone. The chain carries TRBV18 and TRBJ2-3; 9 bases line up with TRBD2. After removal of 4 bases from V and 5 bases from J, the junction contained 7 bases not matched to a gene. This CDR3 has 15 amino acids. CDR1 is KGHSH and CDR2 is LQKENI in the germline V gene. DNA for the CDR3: TGTGCCAGCTCACTCTCCGCGGGGGGGCAAGATACGCAGTATTTT. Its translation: CASSLSAGGQDTQYF.

The CDR3 region is CASSINHQLAGYNEQFF. CDR3 DNA sequence: TGTGCCAGCAGCATCAACCACCAGCTAGCGGGGTACAATGAGCAGTTCTTC. This rearrangement joins TRBV7-2 to TRBJ2-1; 9 nucleotides agree with TRBD2. CDR3 size: 17 residues. The germline CDR1 and CDR2 sequences are SGHTA and FQGNSA. The V segment lost 5 bases and the J segment 4 bases; nucleotides outside the gene matches: 12.

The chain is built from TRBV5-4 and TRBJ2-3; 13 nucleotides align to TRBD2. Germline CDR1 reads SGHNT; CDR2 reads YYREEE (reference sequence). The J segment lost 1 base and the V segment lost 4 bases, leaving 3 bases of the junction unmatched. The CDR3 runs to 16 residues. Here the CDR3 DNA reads TGTGCCAGCAGCCCCGGGACTAGCGGGGGCACAGATACGCAGTATTTT. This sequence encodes CASSPGTSGGTDTQYF.

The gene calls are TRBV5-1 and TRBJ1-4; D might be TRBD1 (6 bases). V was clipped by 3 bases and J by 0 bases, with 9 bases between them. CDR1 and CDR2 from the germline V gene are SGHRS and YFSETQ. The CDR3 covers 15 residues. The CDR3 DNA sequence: TGCGCCAGCAGCTACGGGACATCAACTAATGAAAAACTGTTTTTT. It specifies CASSYGTSTNEKLFF.

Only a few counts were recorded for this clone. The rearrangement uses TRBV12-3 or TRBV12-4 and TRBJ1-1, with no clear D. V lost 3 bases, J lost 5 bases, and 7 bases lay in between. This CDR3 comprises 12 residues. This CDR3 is CASSFPPTEAFF. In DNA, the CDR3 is TGTGCCAGCAGTTTTCCCCCGACTGAAGCTTTCTTT.

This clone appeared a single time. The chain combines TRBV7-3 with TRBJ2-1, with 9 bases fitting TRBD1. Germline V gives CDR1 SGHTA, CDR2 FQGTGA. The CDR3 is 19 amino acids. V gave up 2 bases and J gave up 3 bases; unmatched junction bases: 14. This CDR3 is CASSLLPYRDRAFYNEQFF. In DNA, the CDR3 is TGTGCCAGCAGCTTATTACCCTACCGGGACAGGGCTTTCTACAATGAGCAGTTCTTC.

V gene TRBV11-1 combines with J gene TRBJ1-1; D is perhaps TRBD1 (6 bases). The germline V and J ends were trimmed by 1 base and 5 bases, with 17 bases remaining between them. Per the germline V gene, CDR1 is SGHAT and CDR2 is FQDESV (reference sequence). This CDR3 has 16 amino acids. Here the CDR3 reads CASSLGRTAWGTEAFF. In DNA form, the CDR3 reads TGTGCCAGCAGCTTAGGAAGGACAGCCTGGGGGACTGAAGCTTTCTTT.

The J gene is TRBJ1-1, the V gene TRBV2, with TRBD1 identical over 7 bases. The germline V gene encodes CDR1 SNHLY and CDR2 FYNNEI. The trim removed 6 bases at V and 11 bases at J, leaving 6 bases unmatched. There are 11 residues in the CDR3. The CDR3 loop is CASSPTGNAFF. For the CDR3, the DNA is TGTGCCAGCAGCCCGACAGGGAATGCTTTCTTT.

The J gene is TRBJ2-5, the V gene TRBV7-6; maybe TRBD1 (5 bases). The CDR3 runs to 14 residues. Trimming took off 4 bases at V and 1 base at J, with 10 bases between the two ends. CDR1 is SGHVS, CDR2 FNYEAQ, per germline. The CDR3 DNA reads TGTGCCAGCAGCTCTAATACAGGCCAAGAGACCCAGTACTTC. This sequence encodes CASSSNTGQETQYF.

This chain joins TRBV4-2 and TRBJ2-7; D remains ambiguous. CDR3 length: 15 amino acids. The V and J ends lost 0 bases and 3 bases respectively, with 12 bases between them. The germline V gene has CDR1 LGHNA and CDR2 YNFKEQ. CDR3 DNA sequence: TGTGCCAGCAGCCAAGATAGAGGAGATGGCTACGAGCAGTACTTC. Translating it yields CASSQDRGDGYEQYF.

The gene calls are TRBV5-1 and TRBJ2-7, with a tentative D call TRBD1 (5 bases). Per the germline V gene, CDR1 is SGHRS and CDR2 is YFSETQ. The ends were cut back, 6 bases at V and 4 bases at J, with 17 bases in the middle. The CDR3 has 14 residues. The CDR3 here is CASTIQDPRYEQYF. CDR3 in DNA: TGCGCCAGCACCATACAGGACCCGAGGTACGAGCAGTACTTC.

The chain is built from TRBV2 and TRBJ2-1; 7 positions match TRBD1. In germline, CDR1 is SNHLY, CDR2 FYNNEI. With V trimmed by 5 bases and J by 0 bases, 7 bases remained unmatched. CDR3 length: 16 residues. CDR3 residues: CASSPWGQSSYNEQFF. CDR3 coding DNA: TGTGCCAGCAGTCCTTGGGGACAGAGCTCCTACAATGAGCAGTTCTTC. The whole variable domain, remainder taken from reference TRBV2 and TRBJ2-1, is EPEVTQTPSHQVTQMGQEVILRCVPISNHLYFYWYRQILGQKVEFLVSFYNNEISEKSEIFDDQFSVERPDGSNFTLKIRSTKLEDSAMYFCASSPWGQSSYNEQFFGPGTRLTVL.

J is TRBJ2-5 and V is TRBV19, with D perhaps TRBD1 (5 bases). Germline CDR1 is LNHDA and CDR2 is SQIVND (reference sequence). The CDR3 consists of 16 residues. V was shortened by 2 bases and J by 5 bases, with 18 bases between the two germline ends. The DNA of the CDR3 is TGTGCCAGTAGTATATTCCCCAGGGATGGGTTGGAGACCCAGTACTTC. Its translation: CASSIFPRDGLETQYF.

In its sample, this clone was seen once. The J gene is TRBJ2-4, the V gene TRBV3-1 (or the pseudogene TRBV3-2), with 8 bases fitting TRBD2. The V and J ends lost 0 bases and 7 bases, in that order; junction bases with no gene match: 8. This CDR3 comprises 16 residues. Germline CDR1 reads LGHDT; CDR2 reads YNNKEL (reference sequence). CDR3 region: CASSQEDGGAWNIQYF. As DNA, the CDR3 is TGTGCCAGCAGCCAAGAGGACGGGGGGGCCTGGAACATTCAGTACTTC.

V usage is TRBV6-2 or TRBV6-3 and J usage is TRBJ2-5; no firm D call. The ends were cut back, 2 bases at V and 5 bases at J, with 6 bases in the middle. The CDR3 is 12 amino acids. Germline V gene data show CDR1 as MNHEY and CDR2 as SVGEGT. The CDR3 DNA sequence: TGTGCCAGCAGTTACGGCATGGAGACCCAGTACTTC. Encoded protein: CASSYGMETQYF.

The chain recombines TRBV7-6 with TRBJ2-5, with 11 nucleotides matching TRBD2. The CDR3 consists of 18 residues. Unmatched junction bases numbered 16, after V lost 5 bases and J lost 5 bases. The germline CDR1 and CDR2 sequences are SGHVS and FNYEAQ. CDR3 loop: CASSPLAGGLYLRETQYF. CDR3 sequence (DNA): TGTGCCAGCAGCCCTTTAGCGGGGGGGCTTTATTTGAGGGAGACCCAGTACTTC.

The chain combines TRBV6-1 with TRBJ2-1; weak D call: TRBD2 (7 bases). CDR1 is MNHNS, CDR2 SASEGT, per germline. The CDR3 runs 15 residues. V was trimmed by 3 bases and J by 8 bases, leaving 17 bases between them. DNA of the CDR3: TGTGCCAGCAGTGAGGAACCTTCCGGGGGGCATGAGCAGTTCTTC. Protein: CASSEEPSGGHEQFF.